A selection of T cell receptor beta chains follows, all from one sample in a study of OX40 agonist ivuxolimab in advanced cancers. This table comes from immunoSEQ multiplex PCR, and its TCRdb copy is limited to in-frame clones, with some not included. The data contain under 85,000 clones, over 80% of them singletons. Sequenced here: CD4+ or CD8+ T cells sorted from blood, sampled in a trial of the OX40 agonist ivuxolimab. These receptors were taken from an adult with an advanced solid tumor such as melanoma, head and neck, liver or kidney cancer. Both conserved end residues are trimmed from each CDR3. Clone size is shown for a subset of rows, as once, few, many or a class of expanded clone.

>TRBJ2-7|TRBV6-5|once
ASSYGRAEWEQY
>TRBJ2-1|TRBV2|NA
ASSIPGTGLYNEQF
>TRBJ1-2|TRBV5-4|NA
ASARDRGLSGYT
>TRBJ1-2|TRBV30|NA
AWSVGQVGGYT
>TRBJ1-5|TRBV2|NA
ASSSSAGGNQPQH
>TRBJ2-2|TRBV6-6|NA
ASSTTGGRTGELF
>TRBJ1-5|TRBV6-6|NA
ASNTNIGQGGQPQH
>TRBJ2-7|TRBV19|NA
ASSIAGEQY
>TRBJ1-5|TRBV4-1|NA
ASSPEARASQNSNQPQH
>TRBJ2-7|TRBV28|NA
ASTSAGYEQY
>TRBJ1-2|TRBV4-1|NA
ASKGGQGINYGYT
>TRBJ1-1|TRBV19|NA
ASSIGDKRVEAF
>TRBJ2-7|TRBV5-1|NA
ASSQTSGMNSYEQY
>TRBJ2-2|TRBV14|NA
ASSHDLGVGELF
>TRBJ1-1|TRBV5-5|NA
ASSRTGGNTEAF
>TRBJ1-1|TRBV6-1|few
ASSEGWRNTEAF
>TRBJ1-2|TRBV10-3|NA
AISELTAYGYT
>TRBJ1-5|TRBV27|NA
ASSSRGQGFYSNQPQH
>TRBJ2-1|TRBV5-1|NA
ASSTPVGVRNEQF
>TRBJ1-4|TRBV29-1|NA
SPDRTVTNEKLF
>TRBJ1-3|TRBV2|NA
ASSRGTGISGNTIY
>TRBJ1-3|TRBV5-1|NA
ASSAGQLGGNTIY